This note documents a single T cell receptor beta chain sequence. Its antigen is currently unknown. This entry is derived from a study of T cell responses to AZD1222 COVID-19 vaccine. Whole-study findings and limits: At study baseline, merely five or six AZD1222 recipients were seropositive. Rises in breadth and depth of Spike-specific TCRs came after two AZD1222 doses.

The repertoire was sequenced with immunoSEQ multiplex PCR; TCRdb's copy has only in-frame clones and lacks some. The sample contains around 110,000 clones, roughly 90% of which appear only once. Trimming took 3 bases from V and 3 from J, leaving 18 bases between them. In germline, CDR1 is MNHEY, CDR2 SMNVEV (reference sequence). The CDR3 is 16 residues long. This receptor was taken from an adult in good health. The gene calls are TRBV27 and TRBJ2-7; D perhaps matches TRBD2 (5 bases). This material consisted of peripheral blood, taken on day 0 of AZD1222 vaccination. CDR3 region: CASSFGENSVIYEQYF. The CDR3, as DNA: TGTGCCAGCAGTTTTGGGGAAAATAGCGTCATCTACGAGCAGTACTTC.